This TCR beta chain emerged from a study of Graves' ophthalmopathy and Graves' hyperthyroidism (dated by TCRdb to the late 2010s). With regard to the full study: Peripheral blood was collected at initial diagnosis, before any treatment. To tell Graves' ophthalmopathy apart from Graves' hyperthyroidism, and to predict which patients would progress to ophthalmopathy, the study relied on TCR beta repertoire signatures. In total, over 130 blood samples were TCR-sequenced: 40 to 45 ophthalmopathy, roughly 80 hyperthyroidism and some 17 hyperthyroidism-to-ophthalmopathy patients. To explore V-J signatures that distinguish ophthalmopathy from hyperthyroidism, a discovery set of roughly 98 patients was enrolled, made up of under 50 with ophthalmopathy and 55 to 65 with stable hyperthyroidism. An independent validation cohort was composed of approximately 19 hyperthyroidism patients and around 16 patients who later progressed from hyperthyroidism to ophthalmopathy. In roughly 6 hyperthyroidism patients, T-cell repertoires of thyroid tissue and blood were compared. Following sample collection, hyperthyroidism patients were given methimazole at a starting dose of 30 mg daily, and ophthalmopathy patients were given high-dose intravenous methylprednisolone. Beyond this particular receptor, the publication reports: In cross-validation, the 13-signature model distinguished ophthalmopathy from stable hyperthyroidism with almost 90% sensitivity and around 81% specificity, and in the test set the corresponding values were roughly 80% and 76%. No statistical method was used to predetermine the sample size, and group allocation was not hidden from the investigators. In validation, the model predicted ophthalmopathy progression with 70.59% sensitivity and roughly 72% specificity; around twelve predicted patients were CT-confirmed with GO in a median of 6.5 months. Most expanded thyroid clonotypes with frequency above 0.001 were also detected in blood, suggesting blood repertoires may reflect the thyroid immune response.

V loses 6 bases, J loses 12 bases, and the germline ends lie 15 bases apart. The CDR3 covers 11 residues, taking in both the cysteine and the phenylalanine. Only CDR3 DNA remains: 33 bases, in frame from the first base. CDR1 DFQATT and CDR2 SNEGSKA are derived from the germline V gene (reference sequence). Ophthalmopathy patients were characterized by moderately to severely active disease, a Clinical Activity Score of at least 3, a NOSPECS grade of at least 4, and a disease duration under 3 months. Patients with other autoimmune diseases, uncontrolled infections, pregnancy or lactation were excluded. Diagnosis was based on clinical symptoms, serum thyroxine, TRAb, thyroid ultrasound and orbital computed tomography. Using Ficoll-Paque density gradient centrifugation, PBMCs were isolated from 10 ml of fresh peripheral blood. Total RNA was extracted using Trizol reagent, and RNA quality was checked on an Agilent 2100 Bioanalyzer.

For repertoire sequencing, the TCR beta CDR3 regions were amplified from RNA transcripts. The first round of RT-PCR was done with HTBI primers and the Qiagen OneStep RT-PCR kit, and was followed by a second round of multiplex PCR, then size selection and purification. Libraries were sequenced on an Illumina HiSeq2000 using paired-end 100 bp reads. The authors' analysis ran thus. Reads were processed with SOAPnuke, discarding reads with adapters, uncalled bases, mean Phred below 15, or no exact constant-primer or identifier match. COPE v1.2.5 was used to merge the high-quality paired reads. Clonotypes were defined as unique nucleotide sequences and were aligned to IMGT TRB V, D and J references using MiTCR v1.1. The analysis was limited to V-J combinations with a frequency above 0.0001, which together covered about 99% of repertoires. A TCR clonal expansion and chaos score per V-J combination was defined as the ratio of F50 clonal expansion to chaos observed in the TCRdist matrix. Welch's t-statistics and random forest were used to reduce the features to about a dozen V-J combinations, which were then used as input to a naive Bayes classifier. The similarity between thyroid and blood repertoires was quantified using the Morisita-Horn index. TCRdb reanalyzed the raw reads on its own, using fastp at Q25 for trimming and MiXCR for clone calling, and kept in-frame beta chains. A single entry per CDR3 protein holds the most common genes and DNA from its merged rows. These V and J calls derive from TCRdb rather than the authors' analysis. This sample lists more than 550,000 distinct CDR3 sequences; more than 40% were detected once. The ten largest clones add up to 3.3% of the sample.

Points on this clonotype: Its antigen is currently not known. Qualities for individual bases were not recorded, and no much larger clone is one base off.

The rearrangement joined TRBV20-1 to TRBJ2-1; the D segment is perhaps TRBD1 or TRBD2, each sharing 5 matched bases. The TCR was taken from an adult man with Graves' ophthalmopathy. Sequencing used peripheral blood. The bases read TGCAGTGCGGGGGTAACAGATACGCAGTTCTTC. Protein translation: CSAGVTDTQFF.